The 21 T cell receptor beta chains given below trace back to one sample, sequenced in a study of shared clonotypes between healthy human individuals (dated by TCRdb to 2018 to 2020). Library construction relied on the immunoSEQ multiplex PCR assay. Sourced from immuneACCESS, this table was stored by TCRdb with only in-frame sequences that have V and J called. A share of the clones is absent; for the studies checked, an unresolved V gene accounts for under half, and the remainder has no known explanation. The sample table shows fewer than 3 million clones, and roughly 92% are seen once. 0.37% of the sample lies in the top ten. The specimen was naive CD4+ T cells from PBMCs. The cell subset or site label on this specimen signifies: CD45RA+ positively selected. The receptor set was obtained from a man between 18 and 29 years old in good health. Some clones in this sample may be carry-over from other donors' samples.

The V gene is TRBV9, the J gene TRBJ2-5; 8 nucleotides align to TRBD1. Per germline, CDR1 SGDLS and CDR2 YYNGEE. This CDR3 has 16 residues. With 3 bases clipped from V and 4 bases from J, the junction kept 11 bases outside the gene matches. As DNA, the CDR3 is TGTGCCAGCAGCGCCGACCCAGGGGGCGCGAGAGAGACCCAGTACTTC. Protein sequence: CASSADPGGARETQYF.

The rearrangement uses TRBV27 and TRBJ1-2; D might be TRBD1 (5 bases). The CDR3 runs to 14 residues. The V gene's germline CDR1 is MNHEY and CDR2 SMNVEV (reference sequence). Trimming left V 7 bases short and J 6 bases short, with 18 bases between. CDR3 DNA: TGTGCCAGCAAAAGTAGGGGACTTTTTGATGGCTACACCTTC. It yields the protein CASKSRGLFDGYTF.

The V and J genes are TRBV30 and TRBJ2-5; no definite D call. V was cut by 0 bases and J by 9 bases, with 8 bases left in between. Germline V gene data show CDR1 as GTSNPN and CDR2 as SVGIG (reference sequence). This CDR3 has 11 residues. The CDR3 nucleotides are TGTGCCTGGAGTGTAGGCGAGGCCCAGTACTTC. This gives the protein CAWSVGEAQYF.

The gene calls are TRBV6-1 and TRBJ1-1; unclear D gene. V was cut by 8 bases and J by 0 bases, with 10 bases left in between. There are 13 residues in the CDR3. The germline CDR1 and CDR2 sequences are MNHNS and SASEGT. CDR3 in DNA: TGTGCCAGCGGTTGGGGAATGAACACTGAAGCTTTCTTT. Protein: CASGWGMNTEAFF.

CDR3: CASSLGPGGAEQYF. CDR3 sequence (DNA): TGTGCCAGCAGCTTGGGTCCCGGCGGAGCAGAGCAGTACTTC. The V gene is TRBV5-4, the J gene TRBJ2-7; D unresolved. The CDR3 totals 14 residues. V was trimmed by 0 bases and J by 7 bases, leaving 14 bases between them. Germline values: CDR1 SGHNT, CDR2 YYREEE (reference sequence).

V gene TRBV6-4 combines with J gene TRBJ2-2; D uncertain. The germline CDR1 and CDR2 sequences are MRHNA and SNTAGT. With 2 bases removed from V and 4 bases from J, the gap between germline ends came to 11 bases. The CDR3 runs 15 residues. This CDR3 reads CASSDPRLITGELFF. CDR3 coding DNA: TGTGCCAGCAGTGACCCCAGACTCATCACCGGGGAGCTGTTTTTT.

The rearrangement joins TRBV6-5 to TRBJ2-7; perhaps TRBD1 as D (6 bases). This CDR3 has 15 residues. Trimming pared 5 bases from V and 6 bases from J, leaving 20 bases between. In germline, CDR1 is MNHEY, CDR2 SVGAGI. CDR3 in DNA: TGTGCCAGCAGTCTCCAGCAGGGGTGGGGGCTCGAGCAGTACTTC. This translates into CASSLQQGWGLEQYF.

This chain links TRBV6-6 with TRBJ1-5, with D perhaps TRBD1 (6 bases). The CDR3 runs to 16 residues. Germline CDR1 and CDR2: MNHNY and SVGAGI (reference sequence). V was cut by 0 bases and J by 6 bases, with 15 bases left in between. DNA for the CDR3: TGTGCCAGCAGTTACTCGATCCAACAGGGAAGTCAGCCCCAGCATTTT. It translates to CASSYSIQQGSQPQHF.

The chain has TRBV2 and TRBJ2-1, with 14 nucleotides matching TRBD2. Looked up from germline, CDR1 is SNHLY and CDR2 is FYNNEI. The CDR3 length is 16 residues. V was clipped by 7 bases and J by 2 bases; unmatched bases: 4. CDR3 loop: CASTRLAGGTYNEQFF. The CDR3 DNA sequence: TGTGCCAGCACCCGACTAGCGGGAGGGACCTACAATGAGCAGTTCTTC.

This sequence joins TRBV19 and TRBJ1-3; D might be TRBD1 (5 bases). The V gene lost 4 bases and the J gene lost 2 bases, with 9 bases spanning the gap. This CDR3 is 14 amino acids long. The germline gives CDR1 LNHDA, CDR2 SQIVND (reference sequence). As DNA, the CDR3 is TGTGCCAGTAGTACGGGGACGGCTGGAAACACCATATATTTT. This codes for CASSTGTAGNTIYF.

V usage is TRBV6-1 and J usage is TRBJ2-1, with no clear D. This CDR3 has 12 amino acids. Germline-derived CDR1 and CDR2 are MNHNS and SASEGT. V was clipped by 7 bases and J by 7 bases, with 11 bases between them. The CDR3: CASTERGNEQFF. As DNA, the CDR3 is TGTGCCAGCACCGAGCGAGGAAATGAGCAGTTCTTC.

The chain recombines TRBV7-6 with TRBJ2-7; 7 nucleotides align to TRBD2. V lost 0 bases and J lost 3; bases outside the gene matches: 2. This CDR3 spans 14 amino acids. CDR1 SGHVS and CDR2 FNYEAQ come from the germline V gene. Here the CDR3 reads CASSLAGLNYEQYF. DNA for the CDR3: TGTGCCAGCAGCTTAGCGGGACTAAACTACGAGCAGTACTTC.

The chain links TRBV2 to TRBJ2-1; 10 bases fit TRBD1. The ends lost 6 bases at V and 3 bases at J; junction bases unmatched: 5. The CDR3 extends over 15 amino acids. The germline CDR1 and CDR2 sequences are SNHLY and FYNNEI. This chain's CDR3 is CASRGTGERYNEQFF. Written as DNA, the CDR3 is TGTGCCAGCAGGGGGACAGGGGAACGCTACAATGAGCAGTTCTTC.

This chain uses TRBV7-2 with TRBJ2-7; 7 positions agree with TRBD2. CDR1 and CDR2 (germline): SGHTA, FQGNSA. This CDR3 spans 16 amino acids. Unmatched junction bases numbered 12, after V lost 5 bases and J lost 2 bases. The CDR3: CASSLLGGSIAYEQYF. In nucleotides, the CDR3 is TGTGCCAGCAGCCTCCTGGGCGGGAGCATAGCCTACGAGCAGTACTTC.

This clone has just one count. The rearrangement links TRBV5-1 to TRBJ1-2, with 7 bases aligning to TRBD1. The ends lost 3 bases at V and 6 bases at J; junction bases unmatched: 14. Germline V gives CDR1 SGHRS, CDR2 YFSETQ. The CDR3 runs to 16 residues. The CDR3 coding sequence is TGCGCCAGCAGCTCCGCCCCGGGACAGACGTGGAATGGCTACACCTTC. This codes for CASSSAPGQTWNGYTF.

This sequence joins TRBV5-1 and TRBJ2-3; tentatively, D is TRBD2 (6 bases). The length of the CDR3 is 14 residues. CDR1 is SGHRS, CDR2 YFSETQ, per germline. The ends were cut back, 4 bases at V and 2 bases at J, with 11 bases in the middle. The CDR3 DNA sequence: TGCGCCAGCAGCCCAGGGACTTACACAGATACGCAGTATTTT. Encoded protein: CASSPGTYTDTQYF.

This clone was picked up one time. V is TRBV5-4 and J is TRBJ2-3; D ambiguous. This CDR3 has 15 residues. V was shortened by 8 bases and J by 6 bases, with 22 bases between the two germline ends. CDR1 is SGHNT, CDR2 YYREEE, per germline (reference sequence). Here the CDR3 DNA reads TGTGCCAGTCAAAGGGCAGATACCAACTCGGATACGCAGTATTTT. Translating gives CASQRADTNSDTQYF.

The chain is built from TRBV5-4 and TRBJ2-5; D uncertain. Deletions cut 0 bases from V and 3 bases from J, with 9 bases between. Germline V gene data show CDR1 as SGHNT and CDR2 as YYREEE (reference sequence). The CDR3 has 14 residues. CDR3 loop: CASSLEAFEETQYF. Here the CDR3 DNA reads TGTGCCAGCAGCTTGGAAGCGTTTGAAGAGACCCAGTACTTC.

The sample holds one count of this clone. The rearrangement links TRBV5-1 to TRBJ2-7, with 9 bases identical to TRBD2. V dropped 0 bases and J dropped 3; count of bases not matched to a gene: 13. The CDR3 totals 18 residues. Germline loops: CDR1 SGHRS, CDR2 YFSETQ. The CDR3 spells CASSLASSPGLALYEQYF. The CDR3, as DNA: TGCGCCAGCAGCTTGGCCAGTTCTCCGGGACTAGCCCTCTACGAGCAGTACTTC.

About this clone itself: One junction end does not reproduce the germline sequence, and a read error may be involved. V gene TRBV30 combines with J gene TRBJ2-2, with D unclear. There are 13 residues in the CDR3. CDR1 is GTSNPN, CDR2 SVGIG, per germline (reference sequence). This CDR3 reads CAWSGGNPGELFF. CDR3 DNA: TGTGCCTGGAGTGGTGGGAACCCCGGGGAGCTGTTTTTT.

The chain is built from TRBV29-1 and TRBJ2-5; the match to TRBD1 covers 7 bases. The CDR3 runs to 15 residues. With 1 base clipped from V and 4 bases from J, the junction kept 9 bases outside the gene matches. Germline assignment: CDR1 SQVTM and CDR2 ANQGSEA. The CDR3 protein is CSVEVNRGVGETQYF. CDR3 in DNA: TGCAGCGTTGAAGTGAACAGGGGCGTAGGAGAGACCCAGTACTTC.